This record concerns one T cell receptor (beta chain) sequence. Its antigen remains unidentified. Base quality data are lacking; no much larger clone is found one base away. The data are from a study of cytomegalovirus exposure and HLA in healthy donors (dated by TCRdb to 2016 to 2017). Some background on the complete study: In an earlier analysis of around 540 of the donors, less than 350 Gb of sequence data and just under 120 million unique TCR beta sequences from 150 million to 200 million T cells were reported. An early release covering roughly 640 HLA-typed donors comprised 300 to 350 gigabases of sequencing data and tens of millions of unique TCR sequences. Of the 300 to 500 genotyped donors, less than 85% were placed in the genetic ancestry cluster associated with self-reported Caucasian donors. The study was designed to test whether signatures of past pathogen exposure could be identified by cataloging public T cell receptors. The study profiled the T cell repertoires of about 720 subjects by immunosequencing and related them to cytomegalovirus serostatus. Besides the first cohort of 550 to 750 subjects, a separate validation cohort made up of roughly 120 different subjects was used. The study combined high-throughput TCR immunosequencing, statistical association of individual TCRs with disease status, and machine learning to predict cytomegalovirus infection status. To study patterns of TCR occurrence, a later analysis re-analyzed previously published TCR beta repertoires from 650 to 750 donors and added high-resolution HLA genotyping. In the later analysis, no new phenotypic data were used to find candidate immune exposures; instead, reliance was placed on TCR beta sequences and their occurrence across donors. In an earlier analysis of more than 550 of the donors, high-throughput TCR beta sequencing was used to judge whether each TCR beta V gene segment behaved as functional or pseudogenic. Donor age, sex, ethnicity and CMV serostatus were compiled together with the repertoire data. In a later genetic analysis, genome-wide SNP genotypes for about 55% of the 666 donors were used, and that subset was treated as a discovery cohort. All discovery cohort repertoires had been generated using a single sequencing platform. Both class I and class II loci were covered by HLA typing, at four-digit resolution. Typing coverage varied by locus: about 629-630 donors for A, B, C, DRB1 and DQB1; roughly 500 for DQA1; over 600 for DPA1; fewer than 480 for DPB1. Because of strong linkage in the cohort, roughly five DR-DQ haplotypes were treated as single units for association and clustering. Across approximately 420 genotyped donors of the cohort, an average of approximately 200,000 unique TCR beta nucleotide sequences per donor were sequenced, and approximately 19% of those sequences were non-productive.

The cohort comprised hundreds of healthy bone marrow donors. At the time of sampling, every cohort member was nominally healthy, though immune exposures that went unrecorded were likely present. The donor tested CMV seronegative and was one of the 352 seronegative cohort members. A peripheral blood sample was provided by each donor, and peripheral blood mononuclear cells were used for TCR beta sequencing. Genomic DNA extraction from the blood cell samples was performed with the Qiagen DNeasy Blood Extraction Kit. To prepare the library, the immunoSEQ multiplex PCR assay was applied. A mixture of 60 forward primers for TCR Vbeta segments and 13 reverse primers for TCR Jbeta segments was used in the multiplex PCR. The CDR3 region of rearranged TCR beta genes was amplified from genomic DNA with a multiplex PCR assay. The Illumina HiSeq System was used to sequence the amplified TCR beta libraries as 87-base-pair reads. In the paper's pipeline: In a later analysis, 80 million or so unique TCR beta chains were counted across the approximately 640 repertoires, and roughly 11 million of these chains were shared by at least two donors. Raw reads were error-corrected and collapsed into unique sequences by a nearest-neighbor algorithm in which closely related sequences were merged to remove PCR and sequencing errors. To assign V, D and J gene segments, CDR3 sequences were aligned to IMGT reference sequences. For a sequence to be retained, a match of at least six nucleotides was required to both a V gene segment and a J gene segment. Rearrangements were called productive when the CDR3 lacked stop codons and stayed in frame with V and J; all others were non-productive. CDR3 was defined according to IMGT convention as the region running from the second conserved V-encoded cysteine to the conserved J-encoded phenylalanine. Sequences without an unambiguous match to a single V gene segment were excluded from the earlier analysis of 587 of the donors. In an earlier analysis of several hundred of the donors, V segments were called functional above 56.7% productive rearrangements and were called segregating when the between-donor standard deviation exceeded 5%. A statistical classification framework was developed to diagnose cytomegalovirus status using the catalog of TCR beta chain sequences. V and J gene assignment, in a later analysis, came from comparing TCR nucleotide sequences with IMGT/GENE-DB human TR gene sequences. Using the TCRdist pipeline, a later analysis assigned CDR3 sequences along with most-parsimonious VDJ recombination scenarios. In a later analysis, each TCR beta chain was defined by its CDR3 amino acid sequence together with its V-gene family, and reads without a unique V-gene family were excluded. In a later analysis, fewer than 600 highly shared, low-generation-probability nucleotide sequences were removed to address suspected cross-contamination and a sequencing artifact. For each public chain, a later analysis derived a clonal expansion index from normalized ranks of inferred template counts within each repertoire. Generation probabilities in a later analysis came from a VDJ recombination model fitted to out-of-frame rearrangements, and those results were checked against IGoR. Hypergeometric tests were used in a later analysis to score TCR-TCR, TCR-HLA and TCR-CMV co-occurrence, with a repertoire-size bias correction applied to the TCR pairs. False discovery rates were estimated in a later analysis by permuting HLA or CMV assignments 20 times. A later analysis grouped co-occurring TCRs with DBSCAN, adding TCRdist sequence similarity when clustering within HLA-allele-positive subsets. For co-occurrence clustering, repertoires with fewer than 30,000 or more than 120,000 public chains were excluded, along with roughly five repertoires with anomalous nucleotide sharing. In its TCRdb copy, this immuneACCESS table keeps in-frame sequences only and misses some clones. Where compared with another copy, unresolved V genes explain less than half of these, and the others have no known cause. V, J and clone size derive from that table, while D and trimming were established from the DNA sequence. The sample table records some 190,000 clones; 81% of these occur just once. The ten largest account for approximately 1.8% of the sample.

The study at large found these results: An association between a missense DCLRE1C variant and V-gene and J-gene trimming of TCR beta chains was found in a later genetic analysis and replicated in an independent cohort. A group of highly shared sequence variants was considered likely to be a technical artifact of the sequencing pipeline. Roughly uniform sequencing depth across donors was assumed in presence/absence analyses, although this assumption may not hold. According to a later analysis, most CMV-associated TCR beta chains appeared to be HLA-restricted, and the HLA associations seemed to be driven largely by CMV exposure. Three of the identified cytomegalovirus-associated TCR beta chains were confirmed in vitro to be specific for cytomegalovirus antigens. Broadly in line with IMGT annotations, most TCR beta V segments showed up in productive rearrangements about 90% or about 30% of the time in an earlier analysis of around 600 of the donors. In a later analysis, HLA-associated TCR beta chains were found to be more clonally expanded and to have lower generation probabilities than equally common non-associated chains. According to the authors, the approach could potentially be generalized to other disease states and immunological phenotypes. For the cohort, immune exposure information was limited to CMV serostatus. The study listed 164 TCR beta chains as associated with cytomegalovirus. Most TCR sequences were observed very rarely across donors, whereas some public TCRs were present in many individuals. This cohort had only TCR beta chains sequenced, and the lack of alpha or paired-chain data limited which features could be detected. Linkage disequilibrium might explain the correlated functional status among segregating V segments, but an unknown experimental factor could not be excluded. Specific HLA alleles were associated with 15,000 to 20,000 TCR beta sequences at a false discovery rate of 0.05 in a later analysis. Because HLA typing was unavailable for some donors at each locus, only the typed subset was used in association tests. According to a later analysis, parvovirus B19, influenza, CMV and Epstein-Barr virus appeared linked to several top co-occurrence clusters. According to a later genetic analysis, donors in an Asian-associated ancestry cluster had fewer N-insertions in productive TCRs than the approximately 690-donor mean. A later analysis found that TCR association rates varied across HLA loci, with DRB1 alleles showing the most associated TCRs and HLA-C alleles the fewest. The earlier analysis of some 540 of the donors excluded roughly 17 rarely observed V segments, including chromosome 9 orphons, because counts were too low. The 87-base-pair reads could not distinguish some IMGT-functional V segments, including TRBV6-2 and TRBV6-3, so those segments were excluded. Cytomegalovirus status was reported to be diagnosed by the classifier with high specificity and sensitivity in both the original and validation cohorts. Assigning TCR associations to individual alleles was difficult when HLA alleles, especially DR and DQ, strongly co-occurred. A further reported finding was that TCR beta sequences accurately predicted the HLA-A and HLA-B alleles for most subjects in the first cohort.

The CDR3, cysteine through phenylalanine, is 17 amino acids long. The read is trimmed to its CDR3 DNA, 51 bases read in frame from base 1. The CDR1 and CDR2 encoded by the germline V gene are SNHLY and FYNNEI. At the junction V is shortened by 6 bases and J by 1 base; bases outside the gene matches: 7. In this chain, TRBV2 is recombined with TRBJ2-2, with 11 bases aligning to TRBD2. The sequenced sample was PBMCs. This TCR came from a man aged 18 to 29 in good health and CMV-seronegative. In nucleotide form, the sequence is TGTGCCAGCAGGGCGGCCGGGACTAGCGGGAACACCGGGGAGCTGTTTTTT. It specifies CASRAAGTSGNTGELFF.